The 13 T cell receptor delta chains presented below share a single source sample, sequenced in a study of γδ T cells in repeated Plasmodium falciparum infection. Gammadelta T cells were flow-sorted from PBMC into Vgamma9/Vdelta2+ and Vdelta2-negative populations for bulk analysis. TCRdb re-called clones from the multiplex PCR reads using CATT. The table includes roughly 90,000 delta-chain clones, under 1.5% detected once. The sequenced sample consisted of gamma-delta T cells from blood. The receptors stem from a pool of human donors (malaria-infected and uninfected, not separated).

A word on this clone: A far more abundant clone sits one base away, making this likely a read error. Other DNA sequences in this specimen translate into the identical CDR3. V gene TRDV2 combines with J gene TRDJ1, with TRDD3 identical over 7 bases. Germline-derived CDR1 and CDR2 are GEAIGNYY and EKD. CDR3 size: 15 residues. With V trimmed by 5 bases and J by 2 bases, 10 bases remained unmatched. CDR3 sequence reads: CACGVLGAYTDKLIF. Here the CDR3 DNA reads TGTGCCTGTGGCGTGCTGGGGGCCTATACCGATAAACTCATCTTT.

Worth noting for this clone: This likely came from a read error, as a far larger clone is one base away. The rearrangement links TRDV2 to TRDJ3; 8 nucleotides match TRDD3. As TCRdb names no J gene, one was assigned here on the basis of a DNA match to germline. Germline lookup yields CDR1 GEAIGNYY and CDR2 EKD. CDR3 length: 20 amino acids. Here the CDR3 DNA reads TGTGCCTGTGACACCGGAGGACTGGGGGCCGACTCCTGGGACACCCGGCAGATGTTTTTC. It yields the protein CACDTGGLGADSWDTRQMFF.

This clone has just a few counts. It is likely a read error: a sequence one base away is far more abundant. At the DNA level, this CDR3 is encoded by other sequences in the same sample as well. The rearrangement links TRDV1 to TRDJ1; 7 bases agree with TRDD3. The J gene is not listed in TCRdb, so it was assigned here from a DNA match to germline. CDR3 length: 17 residues. Germline-derived CDR1 and CDR2 are TSWWSYY and QGS. The CDR3 DNA is TGTGCCCTTGGGGAACCGCCCTACGGGGGGATCCCAGATAAACTCATCTTT. It codes for CALGEPPYGGIPDKLIF.

This clone was observed a handful of times. The protein recorded in TCRdb matches a much larger clone and deviates from this DNA's translation at residue 3, suggesting a read error; the protein here is obtained by translating the DNA. The chain links TRDV1 to TRDJ1; possible D gene TRDD3, 5 bases. This CDR3 has 15 residues. CDR1 and CDR2 from the germline V gene are TSWWSYY and QGS. The CDR3 protein is CAFGEKHSFHDKLIF. In DNA, the CDR3 is TGTGCTTTTGGGGAAAAACATTCTTTCCACGATAAACTCATCTTT.

On this clone: A junction boundary mismatches the germline segment, possibly from a read error. The same CDR3 can be traced to other DNA sequences in this sample. The chain joins TRDV2 to TRDJ2; 9 bases are a match to TRDD3. This CDR3 spans 21 amino acids. Looked up from germline, CDR1 is GEAIGNYY and CDR2 is EKD. The CDR3 coding sequence is TGTGCCTGTGACACCTTCCTTGACTGGGGGACAAGGGCATATTTGACAGCACAACTCTTCTTC. As protein: CACDTFLDWGTRAYLTAQLFF.

This clone was observed a handful of times. The protein that TCRdb holds for this DNA derives from a much larger clone and differs from the translated DNA at residue 3, which likely indicates a read error; the protein shown here is translated from the DNA. The chain employs TRDV1 and TRDJ1; TRDD3 agrees at 12 bases. The J gene, not given by TCRdb, was assigned here from a germline match of the nucleotide sequence. Germline lookup yields CDR1 TSWWSYY and CDR2 QGS. The CDR3 has 23 amino acids. The CDR3 loop is CAFGEHVTYPGNWGILYTDKLIF. The CDR3, as DNA: TGTGCTTTTGGGGAGCATGTAACCTACCCGGGGAACTGGGGGATACTGTACACCGATAAACTCATCTTT.

This clone was picked up a small number of times. TCRdb lists the protein of a much larger clone for this DNA, which differs at residue 12, so this is likely a read error; the protein given here is translated from the DNA itself. As DNA, the CDR3 is TGTGCCTGTGACCTCTTCCTACGGAACGAGAACGCCGATAAACTCATCTTT. As protein: CACDLFLRNENADKLIF. The rearrangement joins TRDV2 to TRDJ1; 8 bases map to TRDD2. After removal of 3 bases from V and 3 bases from J, the junction contained 14 bases not matched to a gene. The V gene's germline CDR1 is GEAIGNYY and CDR2 EKD. This CDR3 region has 17 residues.

On this clone itself: The protein TCRdb gives is from a much larger clone and does not agree with this DNA's translation at residue 7, likely a read error; the protein shown here comes from the DNA. The chain combines TRDV1 with TRDJ1, with 9 bases aligning to TRDD3. The J gene was not available in TCRdb and was assigned here by matching the DNA to germline segments. The junction had 17 bases not matched to a gene; V was cut back by 0 bases and J by 0 bases. Germline V lookup: CDR1 TSWWSYY, CDR2 QGS. CDR3 length: 21 residues. The CDR3 DNA reads TGTGCTCTTGGGGAACTCCCTCCTTCTAAACTGGGGGAAAAATACACCGATAAACTCATCTTT. Translation gives CALGELPPSKLGEKYTDKLIF.

Details on this clone: A far bigger clonotype differs at one base, so this is likely a read error. This same CDR3 is encoded by further DNA sequences in the sample. The gene calls are TRDV2 and TRDJ2, with 7 bases lining up with TRDD3. TCRdb supplies no J gene; here it was assigned by aligning the nucleotide sequence to germline. This CDR3 has 22 amino acids. Trimming cost V 0 bases and J 0 bases; bases outside gene matches: 21. From germline, CDR1 is GEAIGNYY and CDR2 EKD. In DNA, the CDR3 is TGTGCCTGTGACACCCATCGAGGACCGGGGATAAAGGGGCTTTCTTTGACAGCACAACTCTTCTTT. It codes for CACDTHRGPGIKGLSLTAQLFF.

Turning to this clone: The amino acid sequence in TCRdb belongs to a much larger clone and departs from this DNA's translation at residue 12, likely a sequencing read error; the sequence shown is translated from the DNA. This chain joins TRDV2 and TRDJ3; TRDD3 matches at 9 bases. The CDR3 contains 17 residues. Germline V gene data show CDR1 as GEAIGNYY and CDR2 as EKD. CDR3 coding DNA: TGTGCCTGTGACACGGTGGGGGATAGCCGGGACCCCCGACAGATGTTTTTC. It is translated as CACDTVGDSRDPRQMFF.

In the case of this clone: The amino acid sequence in TCRdb belongs to a much larger clone and departs from this DNA's translation at residue 9, likely a sequencing read error; the sequence shown is translated from the DNA. This chain connects TRDV2 to TRDJ1; D ambiguous. CDR3 length: 16 amino acids. Germline CDR1 is GEAIGNYY and CDR2 is EKD. Trimming took off 0 bases at V and 1 base at J, with 14 bases between the two ends. CDR3 region: CACDTEEEKGTDKLIF. CDR3 in DNA: TGTGCCTGTGACACCGAGGAAGAAAAGGGCACCGATAAACTCATCTTT.

In this sample, this clone turned up a few times. TCRdb's protein, taken from a much larger clone, differs from this DNA's translation at residue 21, likely owing to a read error; the protein displayed comes from the DNA. CDR3 bases: TGTGCCTTTAGATTTTTCCTACGAAGGGCTGGGGGTTTAACGCCGCCAGGATGGTACACCAATAAACTCATCTTT. Encoded protein: CAFRFFLRRAGGLTPPGWYTNKLIF. This chain joins TRDV3 and TRDJ1, with D possibly called TRDD2 or TRDD3 (7 bases each). Here the J gene came from matching the DNA to germline, since TCRdb omits it. From germline, CDR1 is TVYSNPD and CDR2 GDNSRS (reference sequence). The CDR3 runs 25 residues.

Details on this clone: The protein TCRdb gives is from a much larger clone and does not agree with this DNA's translation at residue 13, likely a read error; the protein shown here comes from the DNA. The chain recombines TRDV2 with TRDJ1, with D perhaps matching TRDD3 (6 bases). The germline V gene encodes CDR1 GEAIGNYY and CDR2 EKD. This CDR3 is 16 amino acids long. The CDR3 loop is CACDGLVGAYTDELIF. CDR3 nucleotides: TGTGCCTGTGACGGGTTAGTGGGGGCTTACACCGATGAACTCATCTTT.